A single T cell receptor beta chain is shown here with its context. Germline V gene lookup returns CDR1 MNHEY and CDR2 SVGAGI. The V end lost 0 bases, the J end lost 1 base, and 13 bases lay between the germline ends. The CDR3 runs to 16 residues. This sample is part of a study of blood T cell repertoires in COVID-19. Study-level information: There were acute and convalescent COVID-19 samples, and they came from the United States, Italy and Spain. Sample material is recorded as cDNA or gDNA derived from T cells, B-cell-depleted T cells, or PBMCs.

Authors' analysis steps: Reference gene primer amplification gave estimated nucleated cell counts. Method: immunoSEQ multiplex PCR; TCRdb's copy keeps in-frame clones and lacks some. V and J calls and clone size come straight from that table; D and trimming were deduced from the DNA. The sample records under 120,000 clones, roughly 84% being singletons. Material: peripheral blood. This clonotype was sampled from a human donor in a cohort sampled during active COVID-19. This chain connects TRBV6-5 to TRBJ2-7; the D is unclear. CDR3 DNA sequence: TGTGCCAGCAGTTACTCAGGTCGTGGAGCTTCCTACGAGCAGTACTTC. It yields the protein CASSYSGRGASYEQYF.